The 5 T cell receptor beta chains below were found in one sample sequenced in a study of regulatory T cells in long-lasting Graves disease. To make TCR beta libraries, researchers used iRepertoire HTBI primers and Arm-PCR of CDR3 regions. Each CDR3 protein gets one entry after TCRdb re-called the multiplex PCR reads with MiXCR. The sample lists about half a million distinct CDR3 sequences, 12% seen once, with almost 9% in the top ten. Stated time point: newly diagnosed GD, antithyroid drugs for less than 3 months. Construction of the TCR library relied on RNA isolated from PBMCs. These data were also reused for a study on T cells in Graves' hyperthyroidism and ophthalmopathy.

This material consisted of peripheral blood mononuclear cells (PBMCs), taken at new diagnosis, from a patient treated with antithyroid drugs. The receptors originated from a woman aged 25 to 39 with Graves disease.

This clonotype has at least ten counts. CDR3 sequence: CASSLSGDTQYF. CDR3 bases: TGTGCCAGCAGTTTAAGCGGAGATACGCAGTATTTT. The V and J genes are TRBV28 and TRBJ2-3; TRBD2 might be the D (5 bases). Trimming took 2 bases from V and 5 from J, leaving 5 bases between them. CDR1 is MDHEN, CDR2 SYDVKM, per germline. The CDR3 totals 12 residues.

This chain links TRBV19 with TRBJ2-1; 9 bases are shared with TRBD1. Trimming at V came to 3 bases and at J to 7 bases, leaving 7 bases not matched to a gene. The germline V gene has CDR1 LNHDA and CDR2 SQIVND (reference sequence). This CDR3 contains 15 residues. The CDR3 sequence: CASSIPQGAWNEQFF. For the CDR3, the DNA is TGTGCCAGTAGTATTCCACAGGGGGCTTGGAATGAGCAGTTCTTC.

V and J are TRBV7-8 and TRBJ1-6; 7 bases line up with TRBD1. The length of the CDR3 is 14 residues. Germline assignment: CDR1 SGHVS and CDR2 FQNEAQ. Trimming took 1 base from V and 9 from J; bases not matched to a gene: 3. DNA of the CDR3: TGTGCCAGCAGCTTAGAGGGGGCAAGTTCACCCCTCCACTTT. It yields the protein CASSLEGASSPLHF.

This clonotype was recorded many times. This chain links TRBV28 with TRBJ2-5; the match to TRBD1 covers 9 bases. CDR1 and CDR2 (germline): MDHEN, SYDVKM. The ends lost 5 bases at V and 5 bases at J; junction bases unmatched: 12. The CDR3 spans 16 residues. The DNA for the CDR3 is TGTGCCAGCAGTCCAACCGGGACAGGGTATTCCGAGACCCAGTACTTC. Amino acid sequence: CASSPTGTGYSETQYF.

Comment on this clonotype: A read error may account for a junction end that differs from germline. The chain uses TRBV18 and TRBJ1-3; no firm D call. Germline CDR1 is KGHSH and CDR2 is LQKENI. CDR3 length: 14 residues. The CDR3 DNA is TGTGCCGGCTCACCATCCTCGGCGGGAAACACCATATATTTT. Protein: CAGSPSSAGNTIYF.